These 30 T cell receptor beta chains were sequenced from one sample in a study of blood T cells in healthy people across ages. It was with a sample-barcoded 5' primer and a J-beta primer mix that a second PCR of roughly 6 to 11 cycles was run. TCRdb re-called the 5' RACE reads with MiXCR, one entry per CDR3 protein. The sample lists roughly 1,700,000 distinct CDR3 sequences, 28% occurring once. Sequencing used blood. These receptors all stem from a woman aged 25 to 45 in good health.

V usage is TRBV5-1 and J usage is TRBJ2-7; 13 bases match TRBD2. The length of the CDR3 is 18 residues. Per germline, CDR1 SGHRS and CDR2 YFSETQ. Unmatched junction bases numbered 9, after V lost 3 bases and J lost 0 bases. The CDR3 sequence: CASSSLGLAGDLSYEQYF. In DNA form, the CDR3 reads TGCGCCAGCAGCTCTCTCGGACTAGCGGGGGACCTCTCCTACGAGCAGTACTTC.

This chain joins TRBV2 and TRBJ2-5; 9 bases are a match to TRBD2. The J segment lost 1 base and the V segment lost 7 bases, leaving 7 bases of the junction unmatched. This CDR3 is 15 amino acids long. The germline V gene encodes CDR1 SNHLY and CDR2 FYNNEI. CDR3 loop: CASTARTSVQETQYF. CDR3 in DNA: TGTGCCAGCACCGCTAGGACTAGCGTCCAAGAGACCCAGTACTTC.

This clonotype was counted many times. The chain is built from TRBV6-2 or TRBV6-3 and TRBJ2-1; tentatively, D is TRBD2 (6 bases). CDR1 is MNHEY and CDR2 is SVGEGT in the germline V gene. This CDR3 region has 13 residues. Trimming left V 8 bases short and J 7 bases short, with 15 bases between. The CDR3 region has the DNA TGTGCCAGCCGCAGTAGCGGAGGGAATGAGCAGTTCTTC. Its protein is CASRSSGGNEQFF.

The V call is TRBV6-5, the J call TRBJ2-7, with D possibly matching TRBD2 (6 bases). The germline gives CDR1 MNHEY, CDR2 SVGAGI. V was shortened by 1 base and J by 0 bases, with 13 bases between the two germline ends. This CDR3 has 16 amino acids. As DNA, the CDR3 is TGTGCCAGCAGTTACTATCGGGGGATAAACTCCTACGAGCAGTACTTC. It is translated as CASSYYRGINSYEQYF.

This clonotype occurred a few times. The chain uses TRBV7-6 and TRBJ2-7; the D is unclear. The germline CDR1 and CDR2 sequences are SGHVS and FNYEAQ. The V end lost 3 bases, the J end lost 6 bases, and 15 bases lay between the germline ends. The CDR3 totals 14 residues. The CDR3 region has the DNA TGTGCCAGCAGCTTTGGACGCGCTCCGGGCGAGCAGTACTTC. Its translation is CASSFGRAPGEQYF.

The sample holds many counts of this clonotype. The chain couples TRBV20-1 to TRBJ2-7; a weak D match, TRBD2 (5 bases). Germline-derived CDR1 and CDR2 are DFQATT and SNEGSKA (reference sequence). The V end was cut by 0 bases, the J end by 0 bases, with 12 bases between. The CDR3 loop spans 15 amino acids. The chain's CDR3 is CSARDPDYSSYEQYF. The CDR3 coding sequence is TGCAGTGCTAGAGATCCCGACTATAGCTCCTACGAGCAGTACTTC.

This clonotype turned up a few times. The CDR3 DNA reads as TGTGCCAGCAGCTTAGTGATCTCGCCCCTAGCCAAAAACATTCAGTACTTC. It codes for CASSLVISPLAKNIQYF. This chain joins TRBV11-1 and TRBJ2-4; no definite D call. The germline CDR1 and CDR2 sequences are SGHAT and FQDESV (reference sequence). With 1 base removed from V and 0 bases from J, the gap between germline ends came to 13 bases. CDR3 length equals 17 residues.

With regard to this clonotype: Since a much larger clone is just one base distant, this may be a read error. The chain carries TRBV29-1 and TRBJ2-3; no firm D call. CDR1 SQVTM and CDR2 ANQGSEA come from the germline V gene. This CDR3 spans 10 amino acids. Here the CDR3 DNA reads TGCGGCGTTGACACAGATACGCAGTATTTT. Translated: CGVDTDTQYF.

Only a few counts were recorded for this clonotype. J is TRBJ1-4 and V is TRBV20-1; D call uncertain. In germline, CDR1 is DFQATT, CDR2 SNEGSKA (reference sequence). V lost 5 bases, J lost 3 bases, and 10 bases lay in between. This CDR3 region has 13 residues. The CDR3 DNA follows: TGCAGTGCTCGGCCGAAGGCTAATGAAAAACTGTTTTTT. Its protein is CSARPKANEKLFF.

This clonotype was found many times. The J gene is TRBJ2-7, the V gene TRBV27; no firm D call. This CDR3 is built from 13 residues. The germline CDR1 and CDR2 sequences are MNHEY and SMNVEV (reference sequence). V was pared by 5 bases and J by 4 bases, with 12 bases between. CDR3 sequence (DNA): TGTGCCAGCAGTCGAGGTCCAGGATACGAGCAGTACTTC. This translates into CASSRGPGYEQYF.

This chain uses TRBV28 with TRBJ1-1, with TRBD1 identical over 8 bases. Trimming at V came to 6 bases and at J to 1 base, leaving 7 bases not matched to a gene. Germline lookup yields CDR1 MDHEN and CDR2 SYDVKM. The CDR3 extends over 15 amino acids. The CDR3 region has the DNA TGTGCCAGCAGCCTGACAGGGGAGAGGAACACTGAAGCTTTCTTT. Its protein is CASSLTGERNTEAFF. Looking up the rest from reference TRBV28 and TRBJ1-1 gives the full variable domain: DVKVTQSSRYLVKRTGEKVFLECVQDMDHENMFWYRQDPGLGLRLIYFSYDVKMKEKGDIPEGYSVSREKKERFSLILESASTNQTSMYLCASSLTGERNTEAFFGQGTRLTVV.

This clonotype was found a few times. A much larger clone is a single base away; this may be a read error. V gene TRBV29-1 combines with J gene TRBJ2-7; tentatively, D is TRBD1 (5 bases). The ends were cut back, 4 bases at V and 5 bases at J, with 15 bases in the middle. Germline V gene lookup returns CDR1 SQVTM and CDR2 ANQGSEA. The CDR3 contains 13 residues. The CDR3 sequence: CSVAGSGWDEQYF. The CDR3 region has the DNA TGCAGCGTTGCCGGGTCAGGGTGGGACGAGCAGTACTTC.

The chain carries TRBV5-1 and TRBJ1-5; D call uncertain. The CDR3 contains 15 residues. The V gene lost 0 bases and the J gene lost 4 bases, with 11 bases spanning the gap. Germline V gives CDR1 SGHRS, CDR2 YFSETQ. The CDR3 nucleotides are TGCGCCAGCAGCTTGGACGGAGGGCCAAATCAGCCCCAGCATTTT. Protein sequence: CASSLDGGPNQPQHF.

This clonotype was seen only a few times. The J gene is TRBJ2-3, the V gene TRBV4-3, with D tentatively TRBD2 (7 bases). Per the germline V gene, CDR1 is LGHNA and CDR2 is YSLEER. CDR3 size: 15 residues. V dropped 0 bases and J dropped 5 bases, with 12 bases sitting between them. CDR3 protein: CASSQEAGAGDTQYF. The CDR3 DNA is TGCGCCAGCAGCCAAGAGGCGGGGGCTGGAGATACGCAGTATTTT.

This clonotype was found a few times. The CDR3 loop is CASSPQRVDQPQHF. The DNA for the CDR3 is TGTGCCAGCAGTCCCCAGCGGGTGGATCAGCCCCAGCATTTT. V gene TRBV7-8 combines with J gene TRBJ1-5; D ambiguous. CDR3 length: 14 amino acids. The germline V and J ends were trimmed by 6 bases and 5 bases, with 14 bases remaining between them. Germline CDR1 reads SGHVS; CDR2 reads FQNEAQ.

The chain employs TRBV20-1 and TRBJ1-2, with TRBD1 matching over 7 bases. Germline V gene lookup returns CDR1 DFQATT and CDR2 SNEGSKA (reference sequence). The CDR3 consists of 12 residues. V lost 5 bases to trimming and J lost 5 bases; unmatched junction nucleotides: 5. CDR3 coding DNA: TGCAGTGCTGGACAGGCCTCGTATGGCTACACCTTC. This sequence encodes CSAGQASYGYTF.

This chain connects TRBV7-9 to TRBJ2-7; D is unclear. This CDR3 has 14 residues. From germline, CDR1 is SEHNR and CDR2 FQNEAQ (reference sequence). The V and J ends lost 5 bases and 6 bases respectively, with 17 bases between them. CDR3 loop: CASSPPAAPSEQYF. DNA of the CDR3: TGTGCCAGCAGCCCACCGGCAGCCCCTAGCGAGCAGTACTTC.

This clonotype was detected ten times or more. This chain links TRBV5-4 with TRBJ1-2; the D gene is possibly TRBD1 (6 bases). CDR3 size: 14 residues. The ends were cut back, 4 bases at V and 5 bases at J, with 15 bases in the middle. Germline assignment: CDR1 SGHNT and CDR2 YYREEE (reference sequence). CDR3 amino acids: CASSLKTGGYGYTF. CDR3 nucleotides: TGTGCCAGCAGCCTTAAGACAGGCGGATATGGCTACACCTTC.

This chain uses TRBV28 with TRBJ2-4, with 9 bases matching TRBD1. Germline CDR1 MDHEN, CDR2 SYDVKM. The CDR3 contains 15 residues. V shed 6 bases and J 4 bases; nucleotides not matched to a gene: 7. The CDR3 reads CASSAGTGTKNIQYF. CDR3 in DNA: TGTGCCAGCAGCGCGGGGACAGGGACAAAAAACATTCAGTACTTC.

This clonotype has at least ten counts. The CDR3: CASSLLRVGEQYF. DNA of the CDR3: TGTGCCAGCAGCTTACTTAGGGTAGGCGAGCAGTACTTC. This chain joins TRBV11-2 and TRBJ2-7; D is undetermined. Germline V lookup: CDR1 SGHAT, CDR2 FQNNGV. Trimming took off 2 bases at V and 6 bases at J, with 11 bases between the two ends. The CDR3 covers 13 residues.

Only a few counts were recorded for this clonotype. The gene calls are TRBV9 and TRBJ2-7; 9 nucleotides match TRBD2. Germline CDR1 is SGDLS and CDR2 is YYNGEE. The CDR3 contains 15 residues. The ends lost 3 bases at V and 0 bases at J; junction bases unmatched: 4. The CDR3 nucleotides are TGTGCCAGCAGCGAGGGGCGGGAGGGCTCCTACGAGCAGTACTTC. Its protein is CASSEGREGSYEQYF. The entire variable domain, with the rest obtained from reference TRBV9 and TRBJ2-7, is as follows: DSGVTQTPKHLITATGQRVTLRCSPRSGDLSVYWYQQSLDQGLQFLIQYYNGEERAKGNILERFSAQQFPDLHSELNLSSLELGDSALYFCASSEGREGSYEQYFGPGTRLTVT.

This chain uses TRBV27 with TRBJ2-7; 8 bases are a match to TRBD2. Trimming at V came to 8 bases and at J to 0 bases, leaving 9 bases not matched to a gene. CDR3 size: 15 residues. Germline values: CDR1 MNHEY, CDR2 SMNVEV (reference sequence). CDR3 sequence: CASGPSGPVSYEQYF. DNA of the CDR3: TGTGCCAGCGGACCTAGCGGGCCTGTCTCCTACGAGCAGTACTTC.

This clonotype was detected a few times. The chain recombines TRBV5-1 with TRBJ2-4; tentatively, D is TRBD2 (6 bases). This CDR3 is built from 16 residues. Germline-derived CDR1 and CDR2 are SGHRS and YFSETQ. The V end lost 4 bases, the J end lost 1 base, and 15 bases lay between the germline ends. For the CDR3, the DNA is TGCGCCAGCAGCCCGGGACGGGGGTCGGCCAAAAACATTCAGTACTTC. Residues: CASSPGRGSAKNIQYF.

In this sample, this clonotype turned up many times. The CDR3 region has the DNA TGTGCCAGCAGTTACATTCCGGGACAGGGGGAGACCCAGTACTTC. Translating gives CASSYIPGQGETQYF. V gene TRBV6-6 combines with J gene TRBJ2-5, with TRBD1 matching over 10 bases. V shed 2 bases, J shed 5 bases, and the junction held 5 bases outside the gene matches. This CDR3 is 15 amino acids long. Germline CDR1 and CDR2: MNHNY and SVGAGI (reference sequence).

Worth noting for this clonotype: A much larger clonotype is one base distant, so this may be a read error. The CDR3 is CSAADSLHEKRFF. The CDR3 DNA is TGCAGCGCCGCAGACAGTTTACATGAAAAACGGTTTTTT. The V gene is TRBV29-1, the J gene TRBJ1-4; D is possibly TRBD1 (5 bases). This CDR3 contains 13 residues. CDR1 SQVTM and CDR2 ANQGSEA come from the germline V gene.

In its sample, this clonotype was seen many times. The chain recombines TRBV6-5 with TRBJ1-2, with D possibly being TRBD1 (5 bases). Per the germline V gene, CDR1 is MNHEY and CDR2 is SVGAGI. V was clipped by 3 bases and J by 4 bases, with 15 bases between them. This CDR3 contains 15 residues. The CDR3 DNA is TGTGCCAGCAGTTATAATCGTGGGGCGGGCTATGGCTACACCTTC. Translation: CASSYNRGAGYGYTF.

The sample holds many counts of this clonotype. The V call is TRBV20-1, the J call TRBJ2-7, with D tentatively TRBD1 (6 bases). The ends were cut back, 6 bases at V and 7 bases at J, with 16 bases in the middle. The CDR3 is 12 residues long. Germline loops: CDR1 DFQATT, CDR2 SNEGSKA (reference sequence). CDR3 sequence: CSARQAQREQYF. The CDR3 DNA follows: TGCAGTGCCCGACAGGCTCAGAGGGAGCAGTACTTC.

This clonotype was recorded many times. The chain has TRBV27 and TRBJ2-5; no reliable D call. From germline, CDR1 is MNHEY and CDR2 SMNVEV (reference sequence). The CDR3 has 17 residues. V lost 0 bases to trimming and J lost 2 bases, with 16 bases between them. The CDR3 loop reads CASSLSGRRGGQETQYF. CDR3 nucleotide sequence: TGTGCCAGCAGTTTATCAGGTCGTAGAGGCGGTCAAGAGACCCAGTACTTC.

This clonotype was counted at least ten times. This chain links TRBV28 with TRBJ2-4; 7 bases match TRBD2. The germline V gene encodes CDR1 MDHEN and CDR2 SYDVKM. Unmatched junction bases numbered 8, after V lost 7 bases and J lost 5 bases. The CDR3 covers 14 residues. In nucleotides, the CDR3 is TGTGCCAGCAACCTGTCGGGGGGACAAAACATTCAGTACTTC. Its translation: CASNLSGGQNIQYF.

The chain joins TRBV3-1 to TRBJ2-1; D remains unclear. Germline CDR1 and CDR2: LGHDT and YNNKEL (reference sequence). V was clipped by 2 bases and J by 9 bases, with 17 bases between them. The CDR3 extends over 15 amino acids. In DNA form, the CDR3 reads TGTGCCAGCAGCCAATCTGCCCGCGAGTCCGCTGAGCAGTTCTTC. Translating it yields CASSQSARESAEQFF.